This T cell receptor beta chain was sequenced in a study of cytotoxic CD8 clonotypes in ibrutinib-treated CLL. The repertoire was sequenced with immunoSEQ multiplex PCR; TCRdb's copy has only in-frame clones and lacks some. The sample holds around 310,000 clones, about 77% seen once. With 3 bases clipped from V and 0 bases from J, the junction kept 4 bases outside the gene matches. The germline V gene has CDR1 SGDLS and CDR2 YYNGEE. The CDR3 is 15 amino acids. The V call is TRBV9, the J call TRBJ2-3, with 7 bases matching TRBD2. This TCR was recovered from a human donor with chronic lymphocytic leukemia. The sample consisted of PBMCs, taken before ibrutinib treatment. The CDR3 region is CASSEGTISTDTQYF. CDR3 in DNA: TGTGCCAGCAGCGAGGGGACTATCAGCACAGATACGCAGTATTTT.